This T cell receptor (beta chain) was obtained from a study of T cell changes during pregnancy in multiple sclerosis. Germline CDR1 and CDR2: SGHTA and FQGNSA. V gave up 1 base and J gave up 6 bases, with 10 bases separating them. The CDR3 contains 14 residues. Method: immunoSEQ multiplex PCR; TCRdb's copy keeps in-frame clones and lacks some. The sample lists nearly 50,000 clones; 94% were seen once. This material consisted of CD4+ T cells from peripheral blood mononuclear cells, taken in the first trimester of pregnancy. This clonotype originated in a female donor with multiple sclerosis, enrolled in a pregnancy study. The rearrangement links TRBV7-2 to TRBJ1-5; D gene uncertain. The CDR3: CASSLGPTAQPQHF. The CDR3 DNA sequence: TGTGCCAGCAGCTTAGGACCCACAGCTCAGCCCCAGCATTTT.